A single sample is the source of the 16 T cell receptor beta chains below, sequenced in a study of control samples from healthy donors and cancer patients. Produced via immunoSEQ multiplex PCR; TCRdb's table is partial and in-frame only. The table has around 100,000 clones, more than 90% seen once. The sequencing input was blood. The source of these receptors is a human donor in good health. The donor label of this sample is uncertain.

V usage is TRBV7-9 and J usage is TRBJ1-1, with D tentatively TRBD1 (5 bases). The germline CDR1 and CDR2 sequences are SEHNR and FQNEAQ (reference sequence). Trimming left V 1 base short and J 3 bases short, with 6 bases between. The CDR3 spans 13 residues. The CDR3 is CASSLVGDTEAFF. The DNA for the CDR3 is TGTGCCAGCAGCTTAGTGGGGGACACTGAAGCTTTCTTT.

The chain couples TRBV11-2 to TRBJ1-6; 7 bases agree with TRBD1. Germline V lookup: CDR1 SGHAT, CDR2 FQNNGV. This CDR3 is built from 14 residues. The V and J ends lost 6 bases and 5 bases, in that order; junction bases with no gene match: 4. The CDR3 spells CASSHDRDNSPLHF. The DNA for the CDR3 is TGTGCCAGCAGTCACGACAGGGATAATTCACCCCTCCACTTT.

The chain uses TRBV10-3 and TRBJ1-1; no clear D gene. Trimming removed 0 bases at V and 4 bases at J, with 3 bases between. Looked up from germline, CDR1 is ENHRY and CDR2 is SYGVKD. CDR3 length: 12 amino acids. The CDR3 DNA reads as TGTGCCATCAGTGAGTCGCCCACTGAAGCTTTCTTT. Translating it yields CAISESPTEAFF.

The chain is built from TRBV5-8 and TRBJ2-5, with D perhaps TRBD1 (6 bases). Trimming cost V 2 bases and J 5 bases, with 13 bases left between them. Germline V gene sequence: CDR1 SGHTS, CDR2 YDEGEE. The CDR3 loop spans 14 amino acids. The CDR3: CASSFGTRGETQYF. In DNA form, the CDR3 reads TGTGCCAGCAGCTTTGGCACGAGGGGGGAGACCCAGTACTTC.

V is TRBV6-5 and J is TRBJ1-2; 7 nucleotides align to TRBD1. Germline V CDR1 and CDR2: MNHEY, SVGAGI. V lost 6 bases and J lost 4; bases outside the gene matches: 5. The CDR3 contains 13 residues. CDR3 region: CASRRTGLYGYTF. In DNA, the CDR3 is TGTGCCAGCAGGAGGACAGGACTCTATGGCTACACCTTC.

The chain uses TRBV5-4 and TRBJ2-5, with 11 bases identical to TRBD2. The CDR3 covers 17 residues. Trimming removed 5 bases from V and 1 base from J; junction bases left unmatched: 10. Germline V lookup: CDR1 SGHNT, CDR2 YYREEE (reference sequence). CDR3 coding DNA: TGTGCCAGCAGACGGGGGGGGACTAGCGGTCTCCAAGAGACCCAGTACTTC. Translating it yields CASRRGGTSGLQETQYF.

The chain has TRBV4-1 and TRBJ2-7; D is possibly TRBD2 (6 bases). Germline V gives CDR1 MGHRA, CDR2 YSYEKL. V was trimmed by 4 bases and J by 4 bases, leaving 20 bases between them. The CDR3 consists of 16 residues. DNA for the CDR3: TGCGCCAGCAGCCCCTCCGGGACGGGGGTCGGGTACGAGCAGTACTTC. Its translation: CASSPSGTGVGYEQYF.

The chain employs TRBV3-1 (or the pseudogene TRBV3-2) and TRBJ1-1; D is undetermined. This CDR3 has 14 amino acids. Trimming stripped 1 base from V and 0 bases from J, with 6 bases between. Germline assignment: CDR1 LGHDT and CDR2 YNNKEL (reference sequence). DNA of the CDR3: TGTGCCAGCAGCCAAGTGCAGGTGAACACTGAAGCTTTCTTT. It specifies CASSQVQVNTEAFF.

The genes are TRBV27 and TRBJ2-2; 8 positions match TRBD1. CDR3 length: 15 residues. Germline lookup yields CDR1 MNHEY and CDR2 SMNVEV (reference sequence). V was clipped by 5 bases and J by 3 bases; unmatched bases: 5. The CDR3 bases are TGTGCCAGCAGTAAGACAGGGGTCTACACCGGGGAGCTGTTTTTT. It encodes CASSKTGVYTGELFF.

This clone appeared once. The rearrangement links TRBV6-1 to TRBJ2-3; TRBD1 might be the D (5 bases). Germline-derived CDR1 and CDR2 are MNHNS and SASEGT. The ends were cut back, 1 base at V and 3 bases at J, with 5 bases in the middle. The CDR3 is made up of 13 amino acids. The CDR3 DNA reads as TGTGCCAGCAGTGAAGAGGGGACAGATACGCAGTATTTT. Protein sequence: CASSEEGTDTQYF.

The chain couples TRBV5-1 to TRBJ2-5; 10 bases are shared with TRBD2. Germline CDR1 SGHRS, CDR2 YFSETQ. The CDR3 totals 15 residues. The junction had 6 bases not matched to a gene; V was cut back by 2 bases and J by 5 bases. CDR3 loop: CASSFSSGGGETQYF. DNA for the CDR3: TGCGCCAGCAGCTTTTCTAGCGGGGGCGGGGAGACCCAGTACTTC.

This rearrangement joins TRBV5-5 to TRBJ2-1, with D uncertain. CDR1 and CDR2 from the germline V gene are SGHKS and YYEKEE (reference sequence). The ends were cut back, 0 bases at V and 3 bases at J, with 10 bases in the middle. The CDR3 totals 15 residues. CDR3: CASSLDVNLYNEQFF. In nucleotides, the CDR3 is TGTGCCAGCAGCTTGGATGTTAATCTCTACAATGAGCAGTTCTTC.

J is TRBJ2-2 and V is TRBV9; 7 bases are a match to TRBD1. CDR1 and CDR2 from the germline V gene are SGDLS and YYNGEE. The CDR3 consists of 16 residues. V lost 4 bases to trimming and J lost 1 base; unmatched junction nucleotides: 7. The CDR3 DNA sequence: TGTGCCAGCAGCCCCCGGACAGGCCAGAACACCGGGGAGCTGTTTTTT. It encodes CASSPRTGQNTGELFF.

The chain couples TRBV18 to TRBJ1-1; no definite D call. V shed 6 bases and J shed 4 bases, with 18 bases lying between them. CDR1 KGHSH and CDR2 LQKENI come from the germline V gene. The CDR3 consists of 15 residues. DNA for the CDR3: TGTGCCAGCTCTCCTCCCTCAGGTGCGGGCACTGAAGCTTTCTTT. Amino acid sequence: CASSPPSGAGTEAFF.

The rearrangement links TRBV19 to TRBJ1-1; D is unresolved. Germline V CDR1 and CDR2: LNHDA, SQIVND (reference sequence). The CDR3 loop spans 13 amino acids. Trimming took 10 bases from V and 1 from J, leaving 13 bases between them. CDR3: CATSGPSNTEAFF. CDR3 sequence (DNA): TGTGCCACGTCCGGGCCCTCGAACACTGAAGCTTTCTTT.

CDR3 in amino acids: CASSSGQGNRFRDQPQHF. The DNA of the CDR3 is TGTGCCAGCAGCTCAGGACAGGGCAATCGGTTTAGGGATCAGCCCCAGCATTTT. The rearrangement joins TRBV5-8 to TRBJ1-5; 8 bases line up with TRBD1. Unmatched junction bases numbered 16, after V lost 3 bases and J lost 5 bases. Per germline, CDR1 SGHTS and CDR2 YDEGEE. This CDR3 is built from 18 residues.